The 19 T cell receptor beta chains below all came from one sample that was sequenced in a study of cytomegalovirus exposure and HLA in healthy donors. Primers included in the PCR were 60 Vbeta and 13 Jbeta primers. Repertoires were generated with immunoSEQ multiplex PCR, while TCRdb's copy carries only in-frame clones and drops some. In the table there are over 120,000 clones, roughly 74% of which are singletons. Sequences were obtained from PBMCs. These receptors were taken from a young woman in good health and CMV-seropositive.

This clone has just a few counts. The V gene is TRBV4-2, the J gene TRBJ2-3; 12 bases map to TRBD2. The junction had 10 bases not matched to a gene; V was cut back by 3 bases and J by 6 bases. Germline CDR1 reads LGHNA; CDR2 reads YNFKEQ. This CDR3 contains 17 residues. CDR3 in DNA: TGTGCCAGCAGCCAGGAAGAGACTAGCGGGGGACCTGATACGCAGTATTTT. Translated: CASSQEETSGGPDTQYF.

CDR3 residues: CAISESILQEAFF. The CDR3 DNA reads TGTGCCATCAGTGAGTCTATATTACAAGAAGCTTTCTTT. The chain carries TRBV10-3 and TRBJ1-1; D call uncertain. Germline V gene data show CDR1 as ENHRY and CDR2 as SYGVKD. The CDR3 loop spans 13 amino acids. The V end was cut by 0 bases, the J end by 8 bases, with 10 bases between.

CDR3 sequence reads: CASSLGSGGAMSTDTQYF. DNA for the CDR3: TGCGCCAGCAGCTTGGGTAGCGGGGGGGCTATGAGCACAGATACGCAGTATTTT. The chain employs TRBV5-1 and TRBJ2-3, with TRBD2 matching over 11 bases. The V segment lost 0 bases and the J segment 0 bases; nucleotides outside the gene matches: 6. CDR3 length: 18 amino acids. The germline gives CDR1 SGHRS, CDR2 YFSETQ. The full variable domain, completed using reference TRBV5-1 and TRBJ2-3, is KAGVTQTPRYLIKTRGQQVTLSCSPISGHRSVSWYQQTPGQGLQFLFEYFSETQRNKGNFPGRFSGRQFSNSRSEMNVSTLELGDSALYLCASSLGSGGAMSTDTQYFGPGTRLTVL.

The chain carries TRBV7-2 and TRBJ1-2; 9 bases agree with TRBD1. From germline, CDR1 is SGHTA and CDR2 FQGNSA. The ends lost 2 bases at V and 8 bases at J; junction bases unmatched: 12. CDR3 length equals 16 residues. CDR3 DNA sequence: TGTGCCAGCAGCTTACGGTGGGACAGGGTGACTCGAGGCTACACCTTC. Residues: CASSLRWDRVTRGYTF. Variable domain in full (rest from reference TRBV7-2 and TRBJ1-2): GAGVSQSPSNKVTEKGKDVELRCDPISGHTALYWYRQSLGQGLEFLIYFQGNSAPDKSGLPSDRFSAERTGGSVSTLTIQRTQQEDSAVYLCASSLRWDRVTRGYTFGSGTRLTVV.

As to this clone: Other DNA sequences within the sample encode an identical CDR3. The chain couples TRBV9 to TRBJ1-1, with D tentatively TRBD1 (5 bases). The CDR3 is 13 residues long. Germline V gene lookup returns CDR1 SGDLS and CDR2 YYNGEE. Trimming removed 0 bases at V and 3 bases at J, with 6 bases between. The CDR3 nucleotides are TGTGCCAGCAGCGTAGGGGGCTACACTGAAGCTTTCTTT. It specifies CASSVGGYTEAFF. The whole variable domain, remainder taken from reference TRBV9 and TRBJ1-1, is DSGVTQTPKHLITATGQRVTLRCSPRSGDLSVYWYQQSLDQGLQFLIQYYNGEERAKGNILERFSAQQFPDLHSELNLSSLELGDSALYFCASSVGGYTEAFFGQGTRLTVV.

The chain uses TRBV27 and TRBJ1-1; possibly TRBD1 for D (6 bases). The ends were cut back, 1 base at V and 0 bases at J, with 15 bases in the middle. Germline V gene data show CDR1 as MNHEY and CDR2 as SMNVEV (reference sequence). The CDR3 sequence is 17 residues long. CDR3 DNA: TGTGCCAGCAGTTTATGGGGCCAGGGGAGATTGAACACTGAAGCTTTCTTT. It specifies CASSLWGQGRLNTEAFF.

V usage is TRBV28 and J usage is TRBJ1-1; 7 nucleotides line up with TRBD1. This CDR3 has 14 amino acids. J lost 2 bases, V lost 7 bases, and 7 bases had no gene match. Germline V CDR1 and CDR2: MDHEN, SYDVKM. DNA of the CDR3: TGTGCCAGCAAGCCGGGACAGACTAACACTGAAGCTTTCTTT. Translated: CASKPGQTNTEAFF.

The V gene is TRBV10-3, the J gene TRBJ2-1; 8 bases align to TRBD1. CDR3 length equals 13 residues. Germline V gene lookup returns CDR1 ENHRY and CDR2 SYGVKD. V gave up 4 bases and J gave up 8 bases; unmatched junction bases: 4. CDR3 sequence (DNA): TGTGCCATCAGTGGTGACAGGGGCGATGAGCAGTTCTTC. Translated, it gives CAISGDRGDEQFF.

J is TRBJ2-7 and V is TRBV19; D is undetermined. The germline V gene encodes CDR1 LNHDA and CDR2 SQIVND (reference sequence). The CDR3 is 11 residues long. V was pared by 3 bases and J by 5 bases, with 5 bases between. CDR3 sequence (DNA): TGTGCCAGTAGTATTTCGGACGAGCAGTACTTC. The encoded protein is CASSISDEQYF.

The rearrangement joins TRBV30 to TRBJ1-5, with 10 bases lining up with TRBD1. Germline CDR1 is GTSNPN and CDR2 is SVGIG (reference sequence). The V gene end was trimmed by 8 bases and the J gene end by 3 bases; junction bases not matched to a gene: 4. The CDR3 is 13 amino acids. The CDR3 DNA is TGTGCCCAAGGGACAGGGGTCAATCAGCCCCAGCATTTT. It translates to CAQGTGVNQPQHF.

The V gene is TRBV7-9, the J gene TRBJ1-1, with 7 bases fitting TRBD1. CDR3 length equals 14 residues. Trimming at V came to 8 bases and at J to 2 bases, leaving 8 bases not matched to a gene. In germline, CDR1 is SEHNR, CDR2 FQNEAQ (reference sequence). CDR3 sequence (DNA): TGTGCCAGCCGATCGAACAGGGGTAACACTGAAGCTTTCTTT. Protein sequence: CASRSNRGNTEAFF.

The gene calls are TRBV25-1 and TRBJ1-6; D may be TRBD1 (5 bases). The CDR3 is made up of 14 amino acids. Trimming took off 3 bases at V and 9 bases at J, with 12 bases between the two ends. CDR1 is MGHDK, CDR2 SYGVNS, per germline. CDR3 sequence (DNA): TGTGCCAGCAGTGATTCGCAGGGTCTTTCACCCCTCCACTTT. Amino acids: CASSDSQGLSPLHF.

This clone was recorded only once. The chain is built from TRBV29-1 and TRBJ2-1; 12 bases match TRBD2. The CDR3 is 15 amino acids. Germline trimming cut 3 bases from V and 6 bases from J; bases unmatched to any gene: 6. CDR1 and CDR2 from the germline V gene are SQVTM and ANQGSEA. The CDR3 DNA reads as TGCAGCGTTGACCGACTAGCGGGGGCCTCCAATGAGCAGTTCTTC. Encoded protein: CSVDRLAGASNEQFF.

This rearrangement joins TRBV5-1 to TRBJ2-3, with D tentatively TRBD1 (6 bases). Germline V gene sequence: CDR1 SGHRS, CDR2 YFSETQ. Trimming took off 5 bases at V and 6 bases at J, with 19 bases between the two ends. The CDR3 is 15 amino acids. CDR3 amino acids: CASSRDTLQVDTQYF. DNA for the CDR3: TGCGCCAGCAGTAGGGACACCCTTCAGGTCGATACGCAGTATTTT.

This clone was seen a single time. The chain recombines TRBV6-4 with TRBJ2-2, with 9 bases fitting TRBD1. V gave up 6 bases and J gave up 5 bases; unmatched junction bases: 10. The CDR3 consists of 16 residues. Germline values: CDR1 MRHNA, CDR2 SNTAGT. CDR3 DNA: TGTGCCAGCAGCCCCCAAGACAGGGGGAAGACCGGGGAGCTGTTTTTT. Its translation: CASSPQDRGKTGELFF.

The CDR3 loop reads CASSPRGGTTEAFF. The CDR3 nucleotides read TGTGCCAGTAGTCCCCGCGGGGGTACAACTGAAGCTTTCTTT. The V gene is TRBV19, the J gene TRBJ1-1; the D gene is possibly TRBD1 (5 bases). The ends were cut back, 5 bases at V and 5 bases at J, with 15 bases in the middle. CDR3 length: 14 amino acids. Germline assignment: CDR1 LNHDA and CDR2 SQIVND (reference sequence).

J is TRBJ1-1 and V is TRBV29-1; 10 bases align to TRBD1. V dropped 7 bases and J dropped 5; count of bases not matched to a gene: 7. Looked up from germline, CDR1 is SQVTM and CDR2 is ANQGSEA. The CDR3 consists of 13 residues. CDR3 in DNA: TGCAGCGGTGGGGACAGGGGAGGAACTGAAGCTTTCTTT. This gives the protein CSGGDRGGTEAFF.

The CDR3 DNA reads as TGTGCCAGCTCACCCTCGTGGGGACAGGGTCTGAGTCTGTTTTTT. This encodes CASSPSWGQGLSLFF. The chain joins TRBV18 to TRBJ1-4; 9 bases are shared with TRBD1. After removal of 3 bases from V and 14 bases from J, the junction contained 13 bases not matched to a gene. The CDR3 spans 15 residues. CDR1 and CDR2 (germline): KGHSH, LQKENI.

The table lists this clone with a count of one. The chain couples TRBV6-1 to TRBJ2-1, with a weak D call TRBD1 (6 bases). The CDR3 extends over 13 amino acids. Germline values: CDR1 MNHNS, CDR2 SASEGT. The germline V and J ends were trimmed by 8 bases and 1 base, with 9 bases remaining between them. The CDR3 protein is CASARGSYNEQFF. In DNA form, the CDR3 reads TGTGCCAGCGCCAGGGGTTCCTACAATGAGCAGTTCTTC.